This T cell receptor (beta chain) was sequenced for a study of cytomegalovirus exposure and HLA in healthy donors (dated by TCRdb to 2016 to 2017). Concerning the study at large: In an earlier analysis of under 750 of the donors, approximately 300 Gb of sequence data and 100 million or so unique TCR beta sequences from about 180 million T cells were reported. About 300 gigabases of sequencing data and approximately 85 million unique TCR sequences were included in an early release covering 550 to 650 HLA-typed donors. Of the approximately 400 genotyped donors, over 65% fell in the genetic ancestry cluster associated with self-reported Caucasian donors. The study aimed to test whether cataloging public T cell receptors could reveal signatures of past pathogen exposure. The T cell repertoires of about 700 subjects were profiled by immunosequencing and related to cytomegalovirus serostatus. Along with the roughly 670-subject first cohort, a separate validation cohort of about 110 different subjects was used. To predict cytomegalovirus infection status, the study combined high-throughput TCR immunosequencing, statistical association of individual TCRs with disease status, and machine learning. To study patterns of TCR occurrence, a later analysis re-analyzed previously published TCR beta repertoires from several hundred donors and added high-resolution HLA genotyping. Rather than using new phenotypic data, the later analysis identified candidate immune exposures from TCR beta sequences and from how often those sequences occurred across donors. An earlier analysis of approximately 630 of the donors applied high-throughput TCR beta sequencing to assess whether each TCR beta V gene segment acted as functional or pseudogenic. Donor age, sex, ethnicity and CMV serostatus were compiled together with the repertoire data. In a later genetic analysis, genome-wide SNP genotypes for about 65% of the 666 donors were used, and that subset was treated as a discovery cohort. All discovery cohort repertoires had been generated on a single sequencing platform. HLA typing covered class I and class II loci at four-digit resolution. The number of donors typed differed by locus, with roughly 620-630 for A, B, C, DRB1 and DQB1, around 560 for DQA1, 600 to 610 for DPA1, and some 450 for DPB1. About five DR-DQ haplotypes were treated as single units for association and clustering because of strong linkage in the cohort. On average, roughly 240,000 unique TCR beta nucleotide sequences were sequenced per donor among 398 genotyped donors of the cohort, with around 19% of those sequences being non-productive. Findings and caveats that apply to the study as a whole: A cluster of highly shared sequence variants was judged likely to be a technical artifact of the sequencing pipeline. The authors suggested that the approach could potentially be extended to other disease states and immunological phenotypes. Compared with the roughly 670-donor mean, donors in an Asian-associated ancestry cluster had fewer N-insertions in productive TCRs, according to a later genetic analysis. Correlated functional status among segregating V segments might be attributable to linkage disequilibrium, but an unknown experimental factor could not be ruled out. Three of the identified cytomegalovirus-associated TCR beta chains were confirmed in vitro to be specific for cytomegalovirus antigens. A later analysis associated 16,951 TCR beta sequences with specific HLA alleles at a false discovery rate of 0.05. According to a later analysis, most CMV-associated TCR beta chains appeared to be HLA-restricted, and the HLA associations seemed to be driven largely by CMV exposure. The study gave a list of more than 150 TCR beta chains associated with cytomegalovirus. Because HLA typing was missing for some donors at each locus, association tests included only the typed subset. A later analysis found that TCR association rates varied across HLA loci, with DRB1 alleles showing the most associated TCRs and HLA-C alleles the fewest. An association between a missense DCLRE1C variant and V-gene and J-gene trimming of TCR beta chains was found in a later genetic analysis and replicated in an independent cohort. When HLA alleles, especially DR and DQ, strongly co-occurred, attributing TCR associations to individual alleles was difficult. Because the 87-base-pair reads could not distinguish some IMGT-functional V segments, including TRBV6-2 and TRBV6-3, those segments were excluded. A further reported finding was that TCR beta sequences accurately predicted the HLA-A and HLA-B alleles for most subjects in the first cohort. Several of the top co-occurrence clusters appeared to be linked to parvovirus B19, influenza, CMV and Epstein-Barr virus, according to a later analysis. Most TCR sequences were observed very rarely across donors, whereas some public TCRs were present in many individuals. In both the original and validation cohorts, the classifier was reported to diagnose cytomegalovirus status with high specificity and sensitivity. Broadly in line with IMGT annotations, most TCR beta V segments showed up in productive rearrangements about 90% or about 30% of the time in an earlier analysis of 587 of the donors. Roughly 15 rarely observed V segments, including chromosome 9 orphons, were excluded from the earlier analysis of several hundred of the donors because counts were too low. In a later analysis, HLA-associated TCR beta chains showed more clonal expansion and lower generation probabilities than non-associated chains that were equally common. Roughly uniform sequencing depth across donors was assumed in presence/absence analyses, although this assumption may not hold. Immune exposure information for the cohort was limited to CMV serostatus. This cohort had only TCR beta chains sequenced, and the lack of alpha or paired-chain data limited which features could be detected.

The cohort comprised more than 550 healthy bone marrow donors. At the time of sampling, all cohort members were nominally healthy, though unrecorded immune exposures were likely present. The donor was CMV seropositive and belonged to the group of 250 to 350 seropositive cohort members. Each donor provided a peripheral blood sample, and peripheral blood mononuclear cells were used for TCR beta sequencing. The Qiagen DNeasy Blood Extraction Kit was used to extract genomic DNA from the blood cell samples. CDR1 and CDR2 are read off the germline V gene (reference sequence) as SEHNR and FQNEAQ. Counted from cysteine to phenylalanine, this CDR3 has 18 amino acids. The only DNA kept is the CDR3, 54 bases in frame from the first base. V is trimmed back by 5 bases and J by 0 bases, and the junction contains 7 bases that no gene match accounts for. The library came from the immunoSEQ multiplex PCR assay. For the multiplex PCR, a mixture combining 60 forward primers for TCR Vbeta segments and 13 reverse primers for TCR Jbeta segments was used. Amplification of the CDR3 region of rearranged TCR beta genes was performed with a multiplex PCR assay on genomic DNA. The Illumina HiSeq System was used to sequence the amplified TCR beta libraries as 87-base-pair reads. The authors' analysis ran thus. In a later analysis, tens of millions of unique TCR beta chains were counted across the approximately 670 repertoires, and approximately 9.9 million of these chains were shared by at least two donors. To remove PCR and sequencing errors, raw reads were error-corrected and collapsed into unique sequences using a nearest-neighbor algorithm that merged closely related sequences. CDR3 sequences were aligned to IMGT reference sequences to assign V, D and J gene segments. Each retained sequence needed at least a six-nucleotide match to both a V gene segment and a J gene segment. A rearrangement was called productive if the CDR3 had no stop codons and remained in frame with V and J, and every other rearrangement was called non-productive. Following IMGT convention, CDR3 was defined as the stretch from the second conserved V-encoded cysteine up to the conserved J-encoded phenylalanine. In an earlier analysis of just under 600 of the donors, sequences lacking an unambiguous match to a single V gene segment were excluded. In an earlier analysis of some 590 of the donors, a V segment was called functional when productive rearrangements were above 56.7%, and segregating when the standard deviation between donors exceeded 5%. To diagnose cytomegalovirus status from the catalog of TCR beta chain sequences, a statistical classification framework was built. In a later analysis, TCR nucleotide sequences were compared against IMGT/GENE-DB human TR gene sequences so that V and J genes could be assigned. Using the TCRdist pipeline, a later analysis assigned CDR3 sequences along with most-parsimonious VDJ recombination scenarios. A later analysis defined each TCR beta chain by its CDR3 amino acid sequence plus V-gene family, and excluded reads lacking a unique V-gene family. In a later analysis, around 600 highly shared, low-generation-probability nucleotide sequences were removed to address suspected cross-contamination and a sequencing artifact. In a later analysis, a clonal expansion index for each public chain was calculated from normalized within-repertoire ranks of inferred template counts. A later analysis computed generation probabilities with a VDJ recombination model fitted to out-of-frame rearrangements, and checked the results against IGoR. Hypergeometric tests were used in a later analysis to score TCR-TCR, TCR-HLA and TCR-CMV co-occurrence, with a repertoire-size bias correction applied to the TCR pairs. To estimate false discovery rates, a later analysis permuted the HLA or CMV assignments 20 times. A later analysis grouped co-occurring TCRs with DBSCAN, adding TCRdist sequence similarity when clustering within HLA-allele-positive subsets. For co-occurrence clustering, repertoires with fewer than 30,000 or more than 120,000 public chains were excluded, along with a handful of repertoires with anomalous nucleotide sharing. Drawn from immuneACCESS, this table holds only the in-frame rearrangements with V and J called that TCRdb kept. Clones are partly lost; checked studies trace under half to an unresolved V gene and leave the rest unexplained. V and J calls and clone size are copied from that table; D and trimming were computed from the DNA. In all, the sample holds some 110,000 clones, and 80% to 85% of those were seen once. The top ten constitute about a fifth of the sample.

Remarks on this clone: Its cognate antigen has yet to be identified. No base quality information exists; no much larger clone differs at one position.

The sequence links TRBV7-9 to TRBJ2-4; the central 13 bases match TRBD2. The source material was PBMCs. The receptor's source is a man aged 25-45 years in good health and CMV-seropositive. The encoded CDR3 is CASSPGLAGDLAKNIQYF. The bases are TGTGCCAGCAGCCCCGGACTAGCGGGGGACCTAGCCAAAAACATTCAGTACTTC.